This TCR beta chain was identified during a study of response to subunit inactivated influenza vaccine. Study-wide points: Authors suggested each seasonal influenza vaccination recruits few new T cells.

With regard to this clonotype: The antigen is not known.

TCRdb used MiXCR to reprocess the RT-PCR reads, holding one entry per CDR3 protein. The table shows about 800,000 distinct CDR3 sequences, with about 20% occurring only once. The receptor was derived from a man aged 50 to 59 who received an inactivated influenza vaccine. This sample comprised PBMCs from blood, obtained roughly 5 days after vaccination.

The CDR3: CASSLTWDISYEQYF. The DNA of the CDR3 is TGTGCCAGCAGTTTAACGTGGGACATCTCCTACGAGCAGTACTTC. The J gene is TRBJ2-7, the V gene TRBV28; possibly TRBD1 for D (6 bases). V was clipped by 2 bases and J by 0 bases, with 11 bases between them. Germline V lookup: CDR1 MDHEN, CDR2 SYDVKM. CDR3 length: 15 residues.